These T cell receptor beta chains were read from a single sample in a study of T cells after yellow fever vaccination. TCRdb itself ran the 5' RACE reads through MiXCR, one entry per CDR3 protein. Altogether 450,000 to 600,000 distinct CDR3 sequences are present, roughly 14% being singletons, with the ten largest covering roughly an eighth. Sequenced material: PBMCs, taken on the day of the yellow fever booster vaccination. These receptors came from a young man who received the YFV17D yellow fever vaccine. Each CDR3 is given with its conserved first and last residue. Fields, in order: D gene, J gene, CDR3 length, V gene, clone size, CDR3 DNA, CDR3 protein. D genes are given only for firm matches. The size of a clone is reported for some rows only, either as once, few or many, or as a class for expanded clones.

d_call: TRBD2
j_call: TRBJ2-5
cdr3_length: 16
v_call: TRBV4-2
clone_size: few
cdr3_nt: TGTGCCAGCAGCCAAGGGGACGGGGGGGAGGTTGAGACCCAGTACTTC
cdr3_aa: CASSQGDGGEVETQYF

d_call: NA
j_call: TRBJ1-1
cdr3_length: 14
v_call: TRBV7-3
clone_size: few
cdr3_nt: TGTGCCAGCAGCCCCCAGGGTTGGAGCACTGAAGCTTTCTTT
cdr3_aa: CASSPQGWSTEAFF

d_call: NA
j_call: TRBJ1-1
cdr3_length: 12
v_call: TRBV14
clone_size: NA
cdr3_nt: TGTGCCAGCAGCCAAGTAGGTATTGAAGCTTTCTTT
cdr3_aa: CASSQVGIEAFF

d_call: NA
j_call: TRBJ2-1
cdr3_length: 18
v_call: TRBV30
clone_size: few
cdr3_nt: TGTGCCTGGAGAGCCGGCCTGGGCTCCGAGACCTCCTACAATGAGCAGTTCTTC
cdr3_aa: CAWRAGLGSETSYNEQFF

d_call: NA
j_call: TRBJ2-1
cdr3_length: 12
v_call: TRBV7-9
clone_size: NA
cdr3_nt: TGTGCCAGCAGCTTAAGCCTCAGTGAGCAGTTCTTC
cdr3_aa: CASSLSLSEQFF

d_call: TRBD2
j_call: TRBJ2-7
cdr3_length: 15
v_call: TRBV7-2
clone_size: many
cdr3_nt: TGTGCCAGCAGCTTAGAACTAGCGGGAACCTACGAGCAGTACTTC
cdr3_aa: CASSLELAGTYEQYF

d_call: TRBD1
j_call: TRBJ2-7
cdr3_length: 14
v_call: TRBV6-5
clone_size: many
cdr3_nt: TGTGCCAGCAGGACAGGGGGCTTATCCTACGAGCAGTACTTC
cdr3_aa: CASRTGGLSYEQYF

d_call: TRBD2
j_call: TRBJ2-1
cdr3_length: 14
v_call: TRBV20-1
clone_size: NA
cdr3_nt: TGCAGTGCTTCTGGTAGCGGGAGTGTGAATGAGCAGTTCTTC
cdr3_aa: CSASGSGSVNEQFF

d_call: NA
j_call: TRBJ2-2
cdr3_length: 14
v_call: TRBV3-1
clone_size: NA
cdr3_nt: TGTGCCAGCAGCCAGACCGGGAGTACCGGGGAGCTGTTTTTT
cdr3_aa: CASSQTGSTGELFF

d_call: NA
j_call: TRBJ2-1
cdr3_length: 20
v_call: TRBV23-1
clone_size: NA
cdr3_nt: TGCGCCAGCAGTCCGCGAATACTCGGTGGGGGAGGGCCAGGGGACAATGAGCAGTTCTTC
cdr3_aa: CASSPRILGGGGPGDNEQFF

d_call: TRBD2
j_call: TRBJ2-1
cdr3_length: 16
v_call: TRBV18
clone_size: few
cdr3_nt: TGTGCCAGCTCACCACTACTAGCGGGAGATAGTAATGAGCAGTTCTTC
cdr3_aa: CASSPLLAGDSNEQFF

d_call: NA
j_call: TRBJ2-1
cdr3_length: 13
v_call: TRBV9
clone_size: NA
cdr3_nt: TGTGCCAGCAGCGTAGACCCCGAGTCTGAGCAGTTCTTC
cdr3_aa: CASSVDPESEQFF

d_call: NA
j_call: TRBJ2-1
cdr3_length: 16
v_call: TRBV9
clone_size: many
cdr3_nt: TGTGCCAGCAGCGTAGCTCCAAGGAGTGGGTACAATGAGCAGTTCTTC
cdr3_aa: CASSVAPRSGYNEQFF

d_call: NA
j_call: TRBJ2-3
cdr3_length: 14
v_call: TRBV20-1
clone_size: NA
cdr3_nt: TGCAGTGCTATCTCGACTAAGGGGTCAGATACGCAGTATTTT
cdr3_aa: CSAISTKGSDTQYF

d_call: TRBD2
j_call: TRBJ2-1
cdr3_length: 15
v_call: TRBV5-1
clone_size: NA
cdr3_nt: TGCGCCAGCCAGCCGGGACTAGCTTACGAGAATGAGCAGTTCTTC
cdr3_aa: CASQPGLAYENEQFF

d_call: TRBD2
j_call: TRBJ2-4
cdr3_length: 19
v_call: TRBV11-2
clone_size: few
cdr3_nt: TGTGCCAGCAGCTCTGTAGCGGGAGGGGAAAAAATAGCCAAAAACATTCAGTACTTC
cdr3_aa: CASSSVAGGEKIAKNIQYF

d_call: TRBD2
j_call: TRBJ2-7
cdr3_length: 14
v_call: TRBV10-3
clone_size: NA
cdr3_nt: TGTGCCATCAGTGAGGCGGGCGGGAGCTACGAGCTGTACTTC
cdr3_aa: CAISEAGGSYELYF

d_call: NA
j_call: TRBJ1-6
cdr3_length: 15
v_call: TRBV30
clone_size: NA
cdr3_nt: TGTGCCTGGACCCGTAGGGGGGGTTATAATTCACCCCTCCACTTT
cdr3_aa: CAWTRRGGYNSPLHF

d_call: NA
j_call: TRBJ2-5
cdr3_length: 12
v_call: TRBV6-5
clone_size: many
cdr3_nt: TGTGCCAGCAGTTACTCGGGAGAGACCCAGTACTTC
cdr3_aa: CASSYSGETQYF

d_call: NA
j_call: TRBJ2-2
cdr3_length: 14
v_call: TRBV4-3
clone_size: NA
cdr3_nt: TGCGCCAGCAGCCAAGAGGGCGGGGCCGGGGAGCTGTTTTTT
cdr3_aa: CASSQEGGAGELFF

d_call: NA
j_call: TRBJ1-4
cdr3_length: 15
v_call: TRBV5-1
clone_size: few
cdr3_nt: TGCGCCAGCAGCGGAAGAGAACATGGTGATGAAAAACTGTTTTTT
cdr3_aa: CASSGREHGDEKLFF

d_call: NA
j_call: TRBJ2-3
cdr3_length: 14
v_call: TRBV11-2
clone_size: NA
cdr3_nt: TGTGCCAGCAGAGTCGCAGGGTTCACAGATACGCAGTATTTT
cdr3_aa: CASRVAGFTDTQYF

d_call: NA
j_call: TRBJ2-3
cdr3_length: 17
v_call: TRBV5-6
clone_size: few
cdr3_nt: TGTGCCAGCAGCCCGAGGGGGGCCCTCATCCCCACACATACGCAGTATTTT
cdr3_aa: CASSPRGALIPTHTQYF

d_call: NA
j_call: TRBJ2-7
cdr3_length: 18
v_call: TRBV11-2
clone_size: NA
cdr3_nt: TGTGCCAGCAGCTCCGCCCTTTTTTTCGGGCGCCCTGACTACGAGCAGTACTTC
cdr3_aa: CASSSALFFGRPDYEQYF

d_call: NA
j_call: TRBJ2-7
cdr3_length: 13
v_call: TRBV25-1
clone_size: NA
cdr3_nt: TGTGCCAGCAGTGAAGCGGGACATACACATCGGTACTTC
cdr3_aa: CASSEAGHTHRYF

d_call: NA
j_call: TRBJ2-2
cdr3_length: 13
v_call: TRBV5-6
clone_size: NA
cdr3_nt: TGTGCCAGTAACGGGGGACGCACCGGGGAGCTGTTTTTT
cdr3_aa: CASNGGRTGELFF

d_call: TRBD2
j_call: TRBJ2-1
cdr3_length: 16
v_call: TRBV20-1
clone_size: NA
cdr3_nt: TGCAGTGCCGGAGGGACTAGCGGGAGCTCCTACAATGAGCAGTTCTTC
cdr3_aa: CSAGGTSGSSYNEQFF

d_call: NA
j_call: TRBJ2-3
cdr3_length: 14
v_call: TRBV12-3/TRBV12-4
clone_size: NA
cdr3_nt: TGTGCCAGCAGTCCCCACCACTCCACAGATACGCAGTATTTT
cdr3_aa: CASSPHHSTDTQYF

d_call: TRBD2
j_call: TRBJ2-2
cdr3_length: 15
v_call: TRBV15
clone_size: NA
cdr3_nt: TGTGCCACCAGCAGGGATTTGACTAGCTCCTGGGAGCTGTTTTTT
cdr3_aa: CATSRDLTSSWELFF

d_call: TRBD1
j_call: TRBJ1-5
cdr3_length: 14
v_call: TRBV20-1
clone_size: many
cdr3_nt: TGCAGTGCTAGTAAACAGGGGAACAATCAGCCCCAGCATTTT
cdr3_aa: CSASKQGNNQPQHF

d_call: TRBD2
j_call: TRBJ2-1
cdr3_length: 15
v_call: TRBV7-3
clone_size: few
cdr3_nt: TGTGCCAGCAGCTCTAGCGGGACCTCGGCCAATGAGCAGTTCTTC
cdr3_aa: CASSSSGTSANEQFF

d_call: NA
j_call: TRBJ2-5
cdr3_length: 14
v_call: TRBV29-1
clone_size: many
cdr3_nt: TGCAGCGTCCCCCACTTCACGCACCAAGAGACCCAGTACTTC
cdr3_aa: CSVPHFTHQETQYF

d_call: NA
j_call: TRBJ1-2
cdr3_length: 14
v_call: TRBV6-5
clone_size: few
cdr3_nt: TGTGCCAGCAGTCCAACATGGGGCGGGGGAAGCTACACCTTC
cdr3_aa: CASSPTWGGGSYTF

d_call: NA
j_call: TRBJ2-5
cdr3_length: 15
v_call: TRBV19
clone_size: NA
cdr3_nt: TGTGCCAGTAGTATGATGAAGAGTGGGCAAGGGACCCAGTACTTC
cdr3_aa: CASSMMKSGQGTQYF

d_call: NA
j_call: TRBJ2-7
cdr3_length: 14
v_call: TRBV25-1
clone_size: few
cdr3_nt: TGTGCCAGCACTCCCCCCGGACTCTGGGGCGAGCAGTACTTC
cdr3_aa: CASTPPGLWGEQYF

d_call: TRBD1
j_call: TRBJ1-5
cdr3_length: 16
v_call: TRBV6-2/TRBV6-3
clone_size: many
cdr3_nt: TGTGCCAGCAGTTTTCCGCAGACAGGGGCCCATCAGCCCCAGCATTTT
cdr3_aa: CASSFPQTGAHQPQHF

d_call: NA
j_call: TRBJ2-2
cdr3_length: 15
v_call: TRBV7-9
clone_size: NA
cdr3_nt: TGTGCCTTTACGCCCAAGGGGCATAGGACCGGGGAGCTGTTTTTT
cdr3_aa: CAFTPKGHRTGELFF

d_call: NA
j_call: TRBJ1-1
cdr3_length: 13
v_call: TRBV19
clone_size: few
cdr3_nt: TGTGCCAGTAGTAAAGGCAGAAACACTGAAGCTTTCTTT
cdr3_aa: CASSKGRNTEAFF

d_call: TRBD2
j_call: TRBJ2-4
cdr3_length: 15
v_call: TRBV19
clone_size: NA
cdr3_nt: TGTGCCAGTAAGCGAAGACTAGCGGATGGAAACATTCAGTACTTC
cdr3_aa: CASKRRLADGNIQYF

d_call: TRBD1
j_call: TRBJ1-6
cdr3_length: 15
v_call: TRBV7-9
clone_size: NA
cdr3_nt: TGTGCCAGCAGCTTAGCGCAGGGGGCTTGGTCACCCCTCCACTTT
cdr3_aa: CASSLAQGAWSPLHF

d_call: TRBD1
j_call: TRBJ2-1
cdr3_length: 13
v_call: TRBV20-1
clone_size: NA
cdr3_nt: TGCAGTGCCCCTCGGACAGGGGTCAATGAGCAGTTCTTC
cdr3_aa: CSAPRTGVNEQFF

d_call: NA
j_call: TRBJ2-3
cdr3_length: 15
v_call: TRBV7-2
clone_size: once
cdr3_nt: TGTGCCAGCAGCTTAGACTCGAGAGGGACAGATACGCAGTATTTT
cdr3_aa: CASSLDSRGTDTQYF

d_call: NA
j_call: TRBJ2-1
cdr3_length: 14
v_call: TRBV29-1
clone_size: NA
cdr3_nt: TGCAGCGGTGGACAGTCGAGCTCCTACAATGAGCAGTTCTTC
cdr3_aa: CSGGQSSSYNEQFF

d_call: NA
j_call: TRBJ2-5
cdr3_length: 11
v_call: TRBV5-1
clone_size: many
cdr3_nt: TGCGCCAGCCCGAGCGGAGAGACCCAGTACTTC
cdr3_aa: CASPSGETQYF

d_call: TRBD2
j_call: TRBJ2-1
cdr3_length: 16
v_call: TRBV12-3/TRBV12-4
clone_size: NA
cdr3_nt: TGTGCCAGCAGTTTCGCTAGCGGGAGGAGGTACAATGAGCAGTTCTTC
cdr3_aa: CASSFASGRRYNEQFF

d_call: NA
j_call: TRBJ1-5
cdr3_length: 14
v_call: TRBV7-6
clone_size: few
cdr3_nt: TGTGCCAGCAGCTTAACGGGCATCAATCAGCCCCAGCATTTT
cdr3_aa: CASSLTGINQPQHF

d_call: TRBD1
j_call: TRBJ2-5
cdr3_length: 18
v_call: TRBV20-1
clone_size: NA
cdr3_nt: TGCAGTGCTAGACGACTGATTAAAGGACAGGGGCAGGGAGAGACCCAGTACTTC
cdr3_aa: CSARRLIKGQGQGETQYF

d_call: TRBD1
j_call: TRBJ2-3
cdr3_length: 16
v_call: TRBV7-6
clone_size: few
cdr3_nt: TGTGCCAGCAGCTTACTAGGGGGCGCGAGCACAGATACGCAGTATTTT
cdr3_aa: CASSLLGGASTDTQYF

d_call: NA
j_call: TRBJ1-1
cdr3_length: 14
v_call: TRBV3-1
clone_size: NA
cdr3_nt: TGTGCCAGCAGCCAATGGTCTCCGAACACTGAAGCTTTCTTT
cdr3_aa: CASSQWSPNTEAFF

d_call: NA
j_call: TRBJ1-2
cdr3_length: 14
v_call: TRBV5-1
clone_size: few
cdr3_nt: TGCGCCAGCAGCCCCGAGGTCGTTCACTATGGCTACACCTTC
cdr3_aa: CASSPEVVHYGYTF

d_call: NA
j_call: TRBJ2-1
cdr3_length: 12
v_call: TRBV7-2
clone_size: NA
cdr3_nt: TGTGCCAGCAGCTATCTCGGAGGAGAGCAGTTCTTC
cdr3_aa: CASSYLGGEQFF

d_call: TRBD2
j_call: TRBJ2-1
cdr3_length: 19
v_call: TRBV4-2
clone_size: NA
cdr3_nt: TGTGCCAGCAGCCCAGGACTAGCGGGAGGGCCTACGTCCTACAATGAGCAGTTCTTC
cdr3_aa: CASSPGLAGGPTSYNEQFF

d_call: NA
j_call: TRBJ2-5
cdr3_length: 14
v_call: TRBV7-2
clone_size: once
cdr3_nt: TGTGCCAGCAGCTTAGGTCCGAACCAAGAGACCCAGTACTTC
cdr3_aa: CASSLGPNQETQYF

d_call: NA
j_call: TRBJ2-4
cdr3_length: 13
v_call: TRBV12-3/TRBV12-4
clone_size: few
cdr3_nt: TGTGCCAGCAGACCACAAGCCAAAAACATTCAGTACTTC
cdr3_aa: CASRPQAKNIQYF

d_call: TRBD1
j_call: TRBJ1-5
cdr3_length: 13
v_call: TRBV30
clone_size: NA
cdr3_nt: TGTGCCTGGGGGGGACAGGGCAATCAGCCCCAGCATTTT
cdr3_aa: CAWGGQGNQPQHF

d_call: NA
j_call: TRBJ2-7
cdr3_length: 12
v_call: TRBV10-3
clone_size: few
cdr3_nt: TGTGCCATCAGCCCAGACCACTTCGAGCAGTACTTC
cdr3_aa: CAISPDHFEQYF

d_call: TRBD2
j_call: TRBJ2-1
cdr3_length: 17
v_call: TRBV7-6
clone_size: few
cdr3_nt: TGTGCCAGCAGCTTAGTCGGGACTAGCGGGAGACACAATGAGCAGTTCTTC
cdr3_aa: CASSLVGTSGRHNEQFF